What follows is one TCR beta chain and its context. Original data processing: Sequence data from immunoSEQ were junction-only and lacked quality scores; consequently, filtering differed. Assay used: immunoSEQ multiplex PCR; TCRdb lists only in-frame clones, some missing. That table supplies the V and J calls and clone size; D and trimming were determined from the DNA. This sample has millions of clones, with roughly 94% found just once. The V gene lost 4 bases and the J gene lost 1 base, with 14 bases spanning the gap. The CDR3 runs to 16 residues. From germline, CDR1 is MNHNS and CDR2 SASEGT. These data belong to a study of shared clonotypes between healthy human individuals. Overall study: Every donor yielded three CD4 naive, three CD4 memory, two CD8 naive and one CD8 memory plate.

This sequence originates from a man between 18 and 35 years old in good health. Sequencing was done on a sample of naive CD4+ T cells sorted from blood. Subset here: CD45RA+ positively selected. The chain couples TRBV6-1 to TRBJ2-1; no definite D call. CDR3 in DNA: TGTGCCAGCAGTGCCCCCAGGAGCGCTTCCTACAATGAGCAGTTCTTC. Translating it yields CASSAPRSASYNEQFF.